This T cell receptor (beta chain) originates from a study of cytomegalovirus exposure and HLA in healthy donors. In the study overall: Unique TCRs from HLA-typed donors, around 93 million of them, were held in an early data release. Findings and limits, study-wide: Presence/absence analysis assumed near-uniform sequencing depth across donors. It has been reported that TCR beta sequences accurately predicted the HLA-A and HLA-B alleles of most subjects. On later analysis, the bulk of CMV-associated TCR beta chains appeared to be HLA-restricted.

Regarding this clone: No antigen is known for it.

Primers for the PCR totalled 60 Vbeta and 13 Jbeta. Libraries were prepared by immunoSEQ multiplex PCR; TCRdb keeps only in-frame clonotypes and omits some of them. This sample has fewer than 140,000 clones, with about 71% found just once. The CDR3 runs 14 residues. V lost 0 bases to trimming and J lost 5 bases, with 10 bases between them. Looked up from germline, CDR1 is LGHNA and CDR2 is YSLEER. This TCR was sampled from a boy between 5 and 17 years old in good health and CMV-seronegative. J is TRBJ2-5 and V is TRBV4-3; D might be TRBD1 (6 bases). The sample was PBMCs. The DNA for the CDR3 is TGCGCCAGCAGCCAAGATGGCAGGGGTGAGACCCAGTACTTC. Its translation is CASSQDGRGETQYF.